These 6 T cell receptor beta chains share one sample of origin, sequenced in a study of graft-versus-host responses after intestinal transplantation. Graft samples were processed, releasing intraepithelial and lamina propria lymphocytes. This table comes from immunoSEQ multiplex PCR, and its TCRdb copy is limited to in-frame clones, with some not included. This table holds about 37,000 clones, around 90% found once. The sample was ileum tissue, taken around 190 days after intestinal transplant. The receptors were sampled from a human patient who received an intestinal transplant, so some T cells may come from the graft donor.

This chain joins TRBV7-9 and TRBJ2-1; 9 bases align to TRBD2. The CDR3 extends over 15 amino acids. V was clipped by 3 bases and J by 4 bases; unmatched bases: 4. The germline V gene has CDR1 SEHNR and CDR2 FQNEAQ (reference sequence). The CDR3 spells CASSLSLAGYNEQFF. For the CDR3, the DNA is TGTGCCAGCAGCTTGAGCCTAGCGGGGTACAATGAGCAGTTCTTC.

V usage is TRBV2 and J usage is TRBJ2-7, with D possibly TRBD2 on 5 matching bases. Trimming left V 8 bases short and J 7 bases short, with 15 bases between. Looked up from germline, CDR1 is SNHLY and CDR2 is FYNNEI. The CDR3 totals 12 residues. CDR3 region: CASLAGSREQYF. CDR3 nucleotides: TGTGCCAGCCTAGCAGGTTCTCGGGAGCAGTACTTC.

The V call is TRBV2, the J call TRBJ2-4, with a weak D call TRBD1 (6 bases). Germline V lookup: CDR1 SNHLY, CDR2 FYNNEI. V lost 8 bases and J 3 bases, leaving 14 bases between the germline ends. The CDR3 runs to 14 residues. CDR3 coding DNA: TGTGCCAGCTTGGGGGCCCCCGGCAAAAACATTCAGTACTTC. Its protein is CASLGAPGKNIQYF.

V gene TRBV6-5 combines with J gene TRBJ2-1; 12 bases are a match to TRBD2. The CDR3 sequence is 15 residues long. Unmatched junction bases numbered 4, after V lost 3 bases and J lost 7 bases. Germline CDR1 MNHEY, CDR2 SVGAGI. CDR3 nucleotide sequence: TGTGCCAGCAGTTATCCGACTAGCGGGAGAAATGAGCAGTTCTTC. Translated: CASSYPTSGRNEQFF.

This rearrangement joins TRBV18 to TRBJ2-1; 10 nucleotides match TRBD1. The V segment lost 5 bases and the J segment 7 bases; nucleotides outside the gene matches: 11. CDR1 KGHSH and CDR2 LQKENI come from the germline V gene. CDR3 length: 16 residues. CDR3 coding DNA: TGTGCCAGCTCAACGACACAGACAGGGGGCTCAAATGAGCAGTTCTTC. Translating it yields CASSTTQTGGSNEQFF.

The rearrangement uses TRBV2 and TRBJ1-6; the match to TRBD1 covers 8 bases. Germline V lookup: CDR1 SNHLY, CDR2 FYNNEI. V trimming: 8 bases; J trimming: 9 bases; junction bases outside the gene matches: 9. This CDR3 comprises 14 residues. The CDR3: CASRGQGISSPLHF. Written as DNA, the CDR3 is TGTGCCAGCCGTGGACAGGGAATTTCTTCACCCCTCCACTTT. Combining the CDR3 with reference TRBV2 and TRBJ1-6 gives the whole variable domain EPEVTQTPSHQVTQMGQEVILRCVPISNHLYFYWYRQILGQKVEFLVSFYNNEISEKSEIFDDQFSVERPDGSNFTLKIRSTKLEDSAMYFCASRGQGISSPLHFGNGTRLTVT.